This T cell receptor beta chain was retrieved from a study of Graves' ophthalmopathy and Graves' hyperthyroidism (dated by TCRdb to 2016 to 2019). Looking at the study overall: Peripheral blood samples were taken at the time of initial diagnosis, before any treatment was given. The study used signatures of the TCR beta repertoire to tell Graves' ophthalmopathy apart from Graves' hyperthyroidism and to predict which patients would progress to ophthalmopathy. In total, approximately 140 blood samples were TCR-sequenced: approximately 40 ophthalmopathy, roughly 77 hyperthyroidism and roughly 17 hyperthyroidism-to-ophthalmopathy patients. To explore V-J signatures that distinguish ophthalmopathy from hyperthyroidism, a discovery set of 100 patients was enrolled, made up of more than 40 with ophthalmopathy and 57 with stable hyperthyroidism. For independent validation, a separate cohort was made up of 18 hyperthyroidism patients plus 17 patients who later progressed from hyperthyroidism to ophthalmopathy. In five to seven hyperthyroidism patients, T-cell repertoires of thyroid tissue and blood were compared. Following sample collection, hyperthyroidism patients were given methimazole at a starting dose of 30 mg daily, and ophthalmopathy patients were given high-dose intravenous methylprednisolone.

Paper-wide results and their limitations: In validation, the model predicted ophthalmopathy progression with about 71% sensitivity and approximately 78% specificity; 12 predicted patients were CT-confirmed with GO in a median of approximately 6.5 months. Sample size was not statistically predetermined, and group allocation was not concealed from the investigators. Ophthalmopathy was separated from stable hyperthyroidism by the 13-signature model with 85% to 90% sensitivity and roughly 82% specificity in cross-validation and with 80%/75% in the test set. Most of the expanded thyroid clonotypes with a frequency above 0.001 were also detected in blood, and it was suggested that the thyroid immune response may be reflected by blood repertoires.

For repertoire sequencing, the TCR beta CDR3 regions were amplified from RNA transcripts. The first round was an RT-PCR using HTBI primers with the Qiagen OneStep RT-PCR kit, and this first round was followed by a second-round multiplex PCR, then size selection and purification. The libraries underwent paired-end sequencing with 100 bp reads on an Illumina HiSeq2000. The published analysis was carried out like this. SOAPnuke was used to process the reads, removing any read that contained adapters or uncalled bases, had a mean Phred below 15, or lacked an exact match to the constant primer or identifier. COPE v1.2.5 was used to merge the high-quality paired reads. Clonotypes were defined as unique nucleotide sequences and were aligned to IMGT TRB V, D and J references using MiTCR v1.1. The analysis was limited to V-J combinations with a frequency above 0.0001, which together covered 99.2% of the repertoires. A TCR clonal expansion and chaos score per V-J combination was defined as the ratio of F50 clonal expansion to chaos observed in the TCRdist matrix. Welch's t-statistics and random forest were used to reduce features to some 13 V-J combinations, which were fed into a naive Bayes classifier. Thyroid-blood repertoire similarity was quantified with the Morisita-Horn index. TCRdb handled the public reads itself, with Q25 trimming in fastp and clone calling in MiXCR, and kept productive beta chains. CDR3 protein sequences are deduplicated, and each keeps its most common genes and DNA. TCRdb, rather than the study authors, made the V and J calls. This sample gives over 650,000 distinct CDR3 sequences in total; about 40% of them show up just once. Jointly, the top ten make up more than 2.5% of the sample.

This clonotype has at least ten counts. No cognate antigen has been identified for it. No base quality information exists; no much larger clone differs at one position. From a lookup of the germline V gene, CDR1 and CDR2 are MNHEY and SVGEGT. Ends trimmed: V by 2 bases, J by 5 bases; bases unmatched to a gene: 2. Including cysteine and phenylalanine, the CDR3 has 13 amino acids. Only the CDR3 DNA stays, 39 bases, in frame from base 1. Patients with ophthalmopathy had moderately to severely active disease, with a Clinical Activity Score of 3 or more, a NOSPECS grade of 4 or more, and a disease duration of less than 3 months. Anyone with other autoimmune diseases, uncontrolled infections, pregnancy or lactation was excluded from the study. Diagnosis relied on clinical symptoms, serum thyroxine, TRAb, thyroid ultrasound and orbital computed tomography. PBMCs were isolated from 7.5 to 10 ml of fresh peripheral blood by Ficoll-Paque density gradient centrifugation. Total RNA was extracted using Trizol reagent, and RNA quality was checked on an Agilent 2100 Bioanalyzer.

The chain couples TRBV6-2 or TRBV6-3 to TRBJ1-2; TRBD1 lines up with 7 middle nucleotides. The sequenced sample consisted of peripheral blood. This TCR was recovered from an adult man with Graves' ophthalmopathy. In nucleotides, the sequence is TGTGCCAGCAGTTACGGACAGGCGTATGGCTACACCTTC. This codes for CASSYGQAYGYTF.